This T cell receptor beta chain was captured in a study of blood T cell repertoires in COVID-19. Germline V lookup: CDR1 LNHNV, CDR2 YYDKDF (reference sequence). V dropped 0 bases and J dropped 0 bases, with 9 bases sitting between them. The CDR3 spans 16 residues. Using immunoSEQ multiplex PCR, the repertoire was profiled, and TCRdb retains in-frame clones only, with some absent. The top ten hold about 2.5% of the sample, which has fewer than 250,000 clones, approximately 91% seen once. This TCR derives from a woman aged 60-70 years with acute or convalescent COVID-19. The sample comprised peripheral blood. The chain joins TRBV15 to TRBJ1-3; D call uncertain. CDR3 nucleotide sequence: TGTGCCACCAGCAGAGATTGGGCGACCTCTGGAAACACCATATATTTT. Translating gives CATSRDWATSGNTIYF.